This TCR beta chain came from a study of cytomegalovirus exposure and HLA in healthy donors. Study-wide points: CMV serostatus was the sole immune exposure data available.

V lost 5 bases to trimming and J lost 3 bases; unmatched junction nucleotides: 6. The CDR3 consists of 15 residues. The germline V gene encodes CDR1 MNHEY and CDR2 SMNVEV (reference sequence). In the PCR, 60 Vbeta and 13 Jbeta primers were used. Clones were sequenced by immunoSEQ multiplex PCR, and TCRdb holds only the in-frame ones, with some missing. Of roughly 200,000 clones listed, around 83% are singletons. In the case of this clone: What it recognizes is unknown.

The sample consisted of PBMCs. The receptor was derived from a woman aged 40 to 49 in good health and CMV-seronegative. V gene TRBV27 combines with J gene TRBJ2-2, with 7 bases aligning to TRBD1. CDR3 coding DNA: TGTGCCAGCAGTCTTTCGGACAGGTACACCGGGGAGCTGTTTTTT. As protein: CASSLSDRYTGELFF.